Presented here are 28 T cell receptor beta chains from one specimen sequenced in a study of regulatory T cells in long-lasting Graves disease. Indicated time point: newly diagnosed GD, antithyroid drugs for less than 3 months. Extracted RNA from PBMCs served as the source of the TCR library. CDR3 regions were amplified by Arm-PCR using iRepertoire HTBI primers to build TCR beta libraries. TCRdb re-called the multiplex PCR reads through MiXCR, storing one row per CDR3 protein. The repertoire holds about 440,000 distinct CDR3 sequences, with 14% to 15% as singletons. Separately, the same data were catalogued under a study of T cells in Graves' hyperthyroidism and ophthalmopathy.

Material: peripheral blood mononuclear cells (PBMCs), obtained at new diagnosis, from a patient treated with antithyroid drugs. The origin of the receptors is a woman in her 30s with Graves disease.

This clonotype was counted at least ten times. The V call is TRBV6-1, the J call TRBJ1-1, with D tentatively TRBD1 (5 bases). The CDR3 has 15 residues. Trimming stripped 2 bases from V and 0 bases from J, with 10 bases between. CDR1 and CDR2 from the germline V gene are MNHNS and SASEGT. The CDR3 bases are TGTGCCAGCAGTGAATCGAGACAGCTGAACACTGAAGCTTTCTTT. Its protein product is CASSESRQLNTEAFF.

This clonotype was detected many times. The chain recombines TRBV28 with TRBJ1-5, with 7 bases matching TRBD1. V gave up 3 bases and J gave up 0 bases; unmatched junction bases: 5. The CDR3 totals 16 residues. Germline V gives CDR1 MDHEN, CDR2 SYDVKM. CDR3 DNA: TGTGCCAGCAGTTTGGGAGGGGGCTATAGCAATCAGCCCCAGCATTTT. Its protein product is CASSLGGGYSNQPQHF.

In this sample, this clonotype turned up many times. The chain uses TRBV7-2 and TRBJ2-1; TRBD2 is a possible D gene (6 bases). CDR1 and CDR2 from the germline V gene are SGHTA and FQGNSA. Between the trimmed V and J ends, which lost 7 bases and 2 bases, there was a span of 15 bases. CDR3 length: 15 residues. CDR3 coding DNA: TGTGCCAGCACGCCTCGGGAGTATCCCTACAATGAGCAGTTCTTC. Its translation is CASTPREYPYNEQFF.

This clonotype occurred a few times. The chain has TRBV10-3 and TRBJ2-1, with 7 bases lining up with TRBD2. The CDR3 extends over 13 amino acids. Germline V gives CDR1 ENHRY, CDR2 SYGVKD. Trimming at V came to 8 bases and at J to 1 base, leaving 2 bases not matched to a gene. The CDR3 is CAIAGGSYNEQFF. The CDR3 DNA reads TGTGCCATCGCCGGGGGGTCCTACAATGAGCAGTTCTTC.

This clonotype was observed many times. The J gene is TRBJ2-7, the V gene TRBV20-1; D possibly uses TRBD1 or TRBD2 (5 bases each). The CDR3 loop spans 15 amino acids. Germline V gives CDR1 DFQATT, CDR2 SNEGSKA (reference sequence). Deletions cut 4 bases from V and 5 bases from J, with 21 bases between. The CDR3 protein is CSANPGTARDHEQYF. CDR3 sequence (DNA): TGCAGTGCTAATCCCGGGACCGCAAGGGACCACGAGCAGTACTTC.

In its sample, this clonotype was seen many times. The V gene is TRBV6-9, the J gene TRBJ2-7; the D gene is possibly TRBD2 (6 bases). The CDR3 totals 17 residues. V lost 3 bases, J lost 3 bases, and 21 bases lay in between. The germline CDR1 and CDR2 sequences are MNHGY and SVAAGI. The CDR3 DNA follows: TGTGCCAGCAGTTACTCGAAGCGCGGGGCTATGATCTACGAGCAGTACTTC. Translated, it gives CASSYSKRGAMIYEQYF.

This clonotype was recorded at least ten times. This chain uses TRBV12-3 or TRBV12-4 with TRBJ1-2; D may be TRBD1 (5 bases). The CDR3 totals 13 residues. V lost 10 bases and J 4 bases, leaving 16 bases between the germline ends. The CDR3 spells CATARGGGYGYTF. In DNA, the CDR3 is TGTGCCACCGCACGTGGGGGAGGCTATGGCTACACCTTC.

In this sample, this clonotype turned up a few times. The chain combines TRBV6-1 with TRBJ1-2; D gene ambiguous. Looked up from germline, CDR1 is MNHNS and CDR2 is SASEGT. The CDR3 is 17 amino acids. CDR3 nucleotide sequence: TGTGTCTCCCATGCCGGAAGGTCGTGGAGCGATTCCTATGGCTACACCTTC. This sequence encodes CVSHAGRSWSDSYGYTF.

This clonotype has just a few counts. The rearrangement uses TRBV15 and TRBJ1-6; a possible D gene is TRBD1 (6 bases). V lost 0 bases and J lost 7, with 10 bases in between. The CDR3 totals 15 residues. CDR1 LNHNV and CDR2 YYDKDF come from the germline V gene (reference sequence). The CDR3 sequence is CATSRDPRGNSPLHF. CDR3 in DNA: TGTGCCACCAGCAGAGATCCCAGGGGAAATTCACCCCTCCACTTT.

The chain joins TRBV29-1 to TRBJ2-7, with TRBD1 as a possible D gene (6 bases). Germline CDR1 reads SQVTM; CDR2 reads ANQGSEA. Trimming stripped 8 bases from V and 2 bases from J, with 13 bases between. The CDR3 sequence is 12 residues long. The CDR3: CSIRDTAYEQYF. For the CDR3, the DNA is TGCAGCATCCGGGACACGGCCTACGAGCAGTACTTC.

The rearrangement joins TRBV6-2 or TRBV6-3 to TRBJ2-2, with D uncertain. Germline values: CDR1 MNHEY, CDR2 SVGEGT. The CDR3 sequence is 13 residues long. With 7 bases removed from V and 5 bases from J, the gap between germline ends came to 11 bases. In nucleotides, the CDR3 is TGTGCCAGCAAAACAACTAAGACCGGGGAGCTGTTTTTT. Its translation is CASKTTKTGELFF.

The J gene is TRBJ2-3, the V gene TRBV9, with 8 bases lining up with TRBD2. The trim removed 0 bases at V and 5 bases at J, leaving 8 bases unmatched. The CDR3 covers 16 residues. CDR1 SGDLS and CDR2 YYNGEE come from the germline V gene. This chain's CDR3 is CASSVGVSGSGDTQYF. CDR3 coding DNA: TGTGCCAGCAGCGTAGGGGTGAGCGGGAGTGGAGATACGCAGTATTTT. Supplemented by reference TRBV9 and TRBJ2-3, the full variable domain reads DSGVTQTPKHLITATGQRVTLRCSPRSGDLSVYWYQQSLDQGLQFLIQYYNGEERAKGNILERFSAQQFPDLHSELNLSSLELGDSALYFCASSVGVSGSGDTQYFGPGTRLTVL.

This chain connects TRBV15 to TRBJ2-3; 7 bases align to TRBD2. The DNA matches TRBJ2-5 better at its end, which makes the J call doubtful. This CDR3 has 15 amino acids. Germline V gene sequence: CDR1 LNHNV, CDR2 YYDKDF (reference sequence). CDR3 residues: CATRPFPLAEETQYF. Here the CDR3 DNA reads TGTGCCACCAGGCCCTTCCCTCTAGCGGAGGAGACCCAGTACTTC.

This clonotype has a count of ten or more. CDR3 DNA: TGTGCCAGCTCGAACAGGGCGGTTGAAAAACTGTTTTTT. This gives the protein CASSNRAVEKLFF. The chain is built from TRBV7-9 and TRBJ1-4; D possibly corresponds to TRBD1 (6 bases). The ends were cut back, 8 bases at V and 7 bases at J, with 14 bases in the middle. The CDR3 is 13 amino acids. Looked up from germline, CDR1 is SEHNR and CDR2 is FQNEAQ (reference sequence).

This clonotype occurred many times. J is TRBJ2-7 and V is TRBV2; the match to TRBD1 covers 8 bases. Germline V gene sequence: CDR1 SNHLY, CDR2 FYNNEI. The junction had 5 bases not matched to a gene; V was cut back by 4 bases and J by 6 bases. This CDR3 comprises 13 residues. The CDR3 sequence: CASSAQGAREQYF. The CDR3 DNA sequence: TGTGCCAGCAGTGCGCAGGGGGCTCGCGAGCAGTACTTC.

The genes are TRBV15 and TRBJ1-5; D is possibly TRBD1 (6 bases). The V end lost 9 bases, the J end lost 7 bases, and 19 bases lay between the germline ends. Per the germline V gene, CDR1 is LNHNV and CDR2 is YYDKDF (reference sequence). The CDR3 is made up of 14 amino acids. The CDR3 nucleotides read TGTGCCACTAAAAATCGGGGGCGAGGGCAGCCCCAGCATTTT. Its translation: CATKNRGRGQPQHF.

This clonotype was detected many times. The chain carries TRBV28 and TRBJ1-2; TRBD1 aligns across 8 bases. J gave up 11 bases and V 5 bases, and 7 bases lay outside the gene matches. The CDR3 spans 12 residues. CDR1 is MDHEN and CDR2 is SYDVKM in the germline V gene. CDR3 protein: CASSLRQGRYTF. CDR3 nucleotides: TGTGCCAGCAGTCTCAGACAGGGGAGGTACACCTTC.

The J gene is TRBJ2-1, the V gene TRBV20-1; D ambiguous. The germline V gene has CDR1 DFQATT and CDR2 SNEGSKA (reference sequence). V was shortened by 1 base and J by 0 bases, with 10 bases between the two germline ends. This CDR3 is 15 amino acids long. DNA for the CDR3: TGCAGTGCTAGAGCCCTTCAGAGCTCCTACAATGAGCAGTTCTTC. This sequence encodes CSARALQSSYNEQFF.

At least ten counts were recorded for this clonotype. This chain connects TRBV12-3 or TRBV12-4 to TRBJ2-7; 8 bases map to TRBD2. V was clipped by 1 base and J by 5 bases; unmatched bases: 4. The CDR3 consists of 14 residues. CDR3 coding DNA: TGTGCCAGCAGTTTAGGCGGGAGGACCCACGAGCAGTACTTC. Translation: CASSLGGRTHEQYF.

The chain combines TRBV7-3 with TRBJ2-7, with 10 bases identical to TRBD2. The CDR3 has 15 amino acids. Germline trimming cut 2 bases from V and 2 bases from J; bases unmatched to any gene: 3. From germline, CDR1 is SGHTA and CDR2 FQGTGA. CDR3 amino acids: CASSLGTSVPYEQYF. CDR3 coding DNA: TGTGCCAGCAGCTTAGGGACTAGCGTCCCCTACGAGCAGTACTTC.

Regarding this clonotype: A read error is possible here, since a much larger clone lies one base away. The chain links TRBV5-1 to TRBJ2-7; TRBD2 matches at 8 bases. The length of the CDR3 is 16 residues. From germline, CDR1 is SGHRS and CDR2 YFSETQ. The CDR3 nucleotides read TGCGCCAGCAGCTTGGGCAGGGCGGGAGGCTCCTACGAGCAGTGCTTC. Translation: CASSLGRAGGSYEQCF. The full variable domain, completed using reference TRBV5-1 and TRBJ2-7, is KAGVTQTPRYLIKTRGQQVTLSCSPISGHRSVSWYQQTPGQGLQFLFEYFSETQRNKGNFPGRFSGRQFSNSRSEMNVSTLELGDSALYLCASSLGRAGGSYEQCFGPGTRLTVT.

The chain couples TRBV10-2 to TRBJ2-2; no definite D call. This CDR3 spans 14 amino acids. Trimming pared 3 bases from V and 7 bases from J, leaving 12 bases between. Germline V gives CDR1 WSHSY, CDR2 SAAADI. Here the CDR3 reads CASSELNGRGELFF. The CDR3 nucleotides are TGCGCCAGCAGTGAACTGAACGGGCGCGGGGAGCTGTTTTTT.

This clonotype has a handful of counts. This chain joins TRBV7-9 and TRBJ2-2, with TRBD1 matching 8 bases. The CDR3 contains 16 residues. V lost 5 bases, J lost 3 bases, and 8 bases stayed unmatched. Germline V CDR1 and CDR2: SEHNR, FQNEAQ (reference sequence). CDR3 nucleotide sequence: TGTGCCAGCAGCATCCGGGACAGGACGTACACCGGGGAGCTGTTTTTT. This gives the protein CASSIRDRTYTGELFF. Full variable domain (rest looked up from reference TRBV7-9 and TRBJ2-2): DTGVSQNPRHKITKRGQNVTFRCDPISEHNRLYWYRQTLGQGPEFLTYFQNEAQLEKSRLLSDRFSAERPKGSFSTLEIQRTEQGDSAMYLCASSIRDRTYTGELFFGEGSRLTVL.

V is TRBV7-9 and J is TRBJ1-6, with D maybe TRBD1 (6 bases). The germline V gene has CDR1 SEHNR and CDR2 FQNEAQ (reference sequence). With 2 bases removed from V and 7 bases from J, the gap between germline ends came to 9 bases. The CDR3 has 14 residues. In DNA form, the CDR3 reads TGTGCCAGCAGCTTAACCCAGGGGAATTCACCCCTCCACTTT. Its translation is CASSLTQGNSPLHF.

In this sample, this clonotype turned up many times. The chain employs TRBV19 and TRBJ1-2; 7 nucleotides agree with TRBD1. The CDR3 spans 15 residues. V trimming: 3 bases; J trimming: 1 base; junction bases outside the gene matches: 5. Germline assignment: CDR1 LNHDA and CDR2 SQIVND (reference sequence). CDR3 region: CASSMTGTLNYGYTF. The CDR3 bases are TGTGCCAGTAGTATGACAGGGACTCTTAACTATGGCTACACCTTC.

The V and J genes are TRBV6-1 and TRBJ1-3, with no clear D. This CDR3 contains 15 residues. Germline V gives CDR1 MNHNS, CDR2 SASEGT. Trimming stripped 6 bases from V and 7 bases from J, with 19 bases between. CDR3 sequence: CASRNEGLSGNTIYF. The CDR3 region has the DNA TGTGCCAGCAGAAATGAAGGTCTCTCGGGTAACACCATATATTTT.

In its sample, this clonotype was seen a few times. This chain connects TRBV27 to TRBJ2-2; D gene unclear. Germline V gene sequence: CDR1 MNHEY, CDR2 SMNVEV (reference sequence). Trimming took off 5 bases at V and 1 base at J, with 8 bases between the two ends. The CDR3 has 14 amino acids. CDR3 region: CASSAGRNTGELFF. Written as DNA, the CDR3 is TGTGCCAGCAGTGCCGGGCGGAACACCGGGGAGCTGTTTTTT.

This chain connects TRBV28 to TRBJ2-2; 7 bases map to TRBD1. V trimming: 7 bases; J trimming: 4 bases; junction bases outside the gene matches: 6. Germline V gives CDR1 MDHEN, CDR2 SYDVKM. This CDR3 spans 14 amino acids. CDR3: CASTFRGITGELFF. CDR3 nucleotide sequence: TGTGCCAGCACGTTCAGGGGGATCACCGGGGAGCTGTTTTTT.